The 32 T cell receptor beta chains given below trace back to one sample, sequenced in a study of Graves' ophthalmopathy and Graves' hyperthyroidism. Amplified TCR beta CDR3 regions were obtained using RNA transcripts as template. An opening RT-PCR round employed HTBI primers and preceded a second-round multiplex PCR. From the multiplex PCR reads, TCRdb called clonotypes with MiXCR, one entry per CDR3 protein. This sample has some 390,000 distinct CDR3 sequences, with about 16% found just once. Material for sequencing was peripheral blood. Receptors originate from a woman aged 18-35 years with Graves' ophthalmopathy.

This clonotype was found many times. The DNA for the CDR3 is TGTGCCAGCAGCTCGCGTGGGGCAACAGGAAGCCATAATTCACCCCTCCACTTT. Amino acid sequence: CASSSRGATGSHNSPLHF. The chain joins TRBV5-4 to TRBJ1-6, with D possibly being TRBD1 (5 bases). Germline V gene sequence: CDR1 SGHNT, CDR2 YYREEE (reference sequence). CDR3 length: 18 amino acids. V was shortened by 3 bases and J by 5 bases, with 21 bases between the two germline ends.

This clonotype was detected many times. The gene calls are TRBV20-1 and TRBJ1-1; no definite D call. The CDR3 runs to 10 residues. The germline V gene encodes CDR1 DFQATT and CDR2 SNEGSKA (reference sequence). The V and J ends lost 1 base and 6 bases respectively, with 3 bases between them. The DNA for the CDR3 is TGCAGTGCTAGAGCCGCTGAAGCTTTCTTT. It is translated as CSARAAEAFF.

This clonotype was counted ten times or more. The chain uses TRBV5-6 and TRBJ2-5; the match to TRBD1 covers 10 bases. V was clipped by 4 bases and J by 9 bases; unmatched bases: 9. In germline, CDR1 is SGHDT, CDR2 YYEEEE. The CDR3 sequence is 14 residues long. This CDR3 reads CASSKSTGGRAQYF. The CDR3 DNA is TGTGCCAGCAGCAAGTCGACAGGGGGCAGGGCCCAGTACTTC.

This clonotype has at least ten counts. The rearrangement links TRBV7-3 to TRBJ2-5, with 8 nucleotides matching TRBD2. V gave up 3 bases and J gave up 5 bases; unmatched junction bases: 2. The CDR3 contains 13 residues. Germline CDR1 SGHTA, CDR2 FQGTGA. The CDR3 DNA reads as TGTGCCAGCAGCTTTAGCGGGATTGAGACCCAGTACTTC. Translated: CASSFSGIETQYF.

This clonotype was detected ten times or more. The CDR3: CASSRGQNSYEQYF. The CDR3 DNA reads as TGCGCCAGCAGCCGGGGACAGAATTCCTACGAGCAGTACTTC. The chain combines TRBV4-3 with TRBJ2-7, with 7 bases matching TRBD1. The junction had 4 bases not matched to a gene; V was cut back by 4 bases and J by 1 base. This CDR3 contains 14 residues. CDR1 and CDR2 (germline): LGHNA, YSLEER.

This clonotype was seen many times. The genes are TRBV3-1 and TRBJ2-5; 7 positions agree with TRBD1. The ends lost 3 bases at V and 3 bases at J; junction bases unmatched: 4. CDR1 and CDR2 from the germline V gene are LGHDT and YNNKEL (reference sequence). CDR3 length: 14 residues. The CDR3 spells CASSQEDREETQYF. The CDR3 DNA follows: TGTGCCAGCAGCCAGGAAGACAGGGAAGAGACCCAGTACTTC.

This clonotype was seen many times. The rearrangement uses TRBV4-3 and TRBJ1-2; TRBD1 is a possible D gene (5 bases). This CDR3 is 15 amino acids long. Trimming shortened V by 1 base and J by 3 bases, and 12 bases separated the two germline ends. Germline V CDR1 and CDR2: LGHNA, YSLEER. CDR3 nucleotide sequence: TGCGCCAGCAGCCAAGTTGGGGGAGTGTACTATGGCTACACCTTC. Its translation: CASSQVGGVYYGYTF.

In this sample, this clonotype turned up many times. The CDR3 loop is CASSQDRTRVYF. The CDR3 DNA follows: TGCGCCAGCAGCCAAGATCGGACCCGGGTATACTTC. The rearrangement joins TRBV4-3 to TRBJ2-7, with no clear D. V was pared by 0 bases and J by 13 bases, with 13 bases between. CDR3 length: 12 amino acids. The germline CDR1 and CDR2 sequences are LGHNA and YSLEER.

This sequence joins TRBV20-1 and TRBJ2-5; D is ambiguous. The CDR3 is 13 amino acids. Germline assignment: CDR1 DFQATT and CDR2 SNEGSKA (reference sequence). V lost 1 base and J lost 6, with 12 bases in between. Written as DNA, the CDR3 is TGCAGTGCTAGAGTTCATCACGGCCAGACCCAGTACTTC. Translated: CSARVHHGQTQYF.

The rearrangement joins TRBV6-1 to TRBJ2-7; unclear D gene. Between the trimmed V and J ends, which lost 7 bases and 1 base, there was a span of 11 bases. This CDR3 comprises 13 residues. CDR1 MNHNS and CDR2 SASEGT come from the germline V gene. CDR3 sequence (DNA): TGTGCCAGCACAGGTCGCCGGTCCTACGAGCAGTACTTC. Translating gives CASTGRRSYEQYF.

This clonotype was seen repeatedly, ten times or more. CDR3 amino acids: CASSFDRGTNEKLFF. CDR3 DNA: TGTGCCAGCAGTTTCGACAGGGGGACTAATGAAAAACTGTTTTTT. This chain links TRBV6-5 with TRBJ1-4, with TRBD1 identical over 9 bases. With V trimmed by 4 bases and J by 2 bases, 2 bases remained unmatched. This CDR3 is 15 amino acids long. The germline V gene encodes CDR1 MNHEY and CDR2 SVGAGI.

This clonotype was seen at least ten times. The CDR3 loop is CASTIGGSGYEQYF. The CDR3 DNA follows: TGTGCCAGCACTATCGGCGGGAGTGGGTACGAGCAGTACTTC. The chain is built from TRBV7-9 and TRBJ2-7; 7 bases line up with TRBD2. Germline CDR1 reads SEHNR; CDR2 reads FQNEAQ (reference sequence). V gave up 7 bases and J gave up 4 bases; unmatched junction bases: 10. This CDR3 region has 14 residues. Full variable domain (outside the CDR3, taken from reference TRBV7-9 and TRBJ2-7): DTGVSQNPRHKITKRGQNVTFRCDPISEHNRLYWYRQTLGQGPEFLTYFQNEAQLEKSRLLSDRFSAERPKGSFSTLEIQRTEQGDSAMYLCASTIGGSGYEQYFGPGTRLTVT.

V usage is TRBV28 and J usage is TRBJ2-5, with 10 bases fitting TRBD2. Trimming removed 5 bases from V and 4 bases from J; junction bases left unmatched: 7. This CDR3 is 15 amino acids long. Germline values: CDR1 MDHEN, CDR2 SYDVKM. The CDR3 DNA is TGTGCCAGCAGTCGCCCGGGACTAGCGAGAGAGACCCAGTACTTC. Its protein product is CASSRPGLARETQYF.

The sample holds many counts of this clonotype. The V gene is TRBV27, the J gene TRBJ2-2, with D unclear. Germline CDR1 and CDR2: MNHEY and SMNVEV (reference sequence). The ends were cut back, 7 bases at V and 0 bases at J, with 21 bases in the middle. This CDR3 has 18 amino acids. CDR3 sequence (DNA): TGTGCCAGCACCCCCCGAATCACGAGTACACCGAACACCGGGGAGCTGTTTTTT. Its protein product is CASTPRITSTPNTGELFF.

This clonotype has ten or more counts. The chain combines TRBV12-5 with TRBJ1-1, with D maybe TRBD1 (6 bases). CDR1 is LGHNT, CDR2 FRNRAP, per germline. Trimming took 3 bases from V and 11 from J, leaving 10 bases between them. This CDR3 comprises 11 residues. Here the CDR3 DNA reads TGTGCTAGTGGTTTAGGGGGGCAGGCTTTCTTT. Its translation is CASGLGGQAFF.

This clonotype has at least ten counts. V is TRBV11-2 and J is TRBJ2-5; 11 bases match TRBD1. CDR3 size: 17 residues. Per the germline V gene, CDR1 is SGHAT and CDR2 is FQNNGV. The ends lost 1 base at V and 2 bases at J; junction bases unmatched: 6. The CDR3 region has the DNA TGTGCCAGCAGCTTAGTCCGGACAGGGGGCAATCAAGAGACCCAGTACTTC. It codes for CASSLVRTGGNQETQYF.

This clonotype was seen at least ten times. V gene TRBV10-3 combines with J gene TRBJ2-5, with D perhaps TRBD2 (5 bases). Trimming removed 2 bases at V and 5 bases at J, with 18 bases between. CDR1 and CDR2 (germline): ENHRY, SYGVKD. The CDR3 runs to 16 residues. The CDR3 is CAISENPSGTIETQYF. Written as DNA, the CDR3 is TGTGCCATCAGTGAGAATCCGAGCGGTACTATTGAGACCCAGTACTTC.

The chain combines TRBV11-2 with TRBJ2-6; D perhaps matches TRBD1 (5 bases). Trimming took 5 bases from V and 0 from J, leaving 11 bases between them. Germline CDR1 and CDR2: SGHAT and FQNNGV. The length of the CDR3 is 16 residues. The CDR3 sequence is CASSPDSASGANVLTF. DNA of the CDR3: TGTGCCAGCAGCCCAGACAGTGCCTCTGGGGCCAACGTCCTGACTTTC.

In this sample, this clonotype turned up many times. CDR3 amino acids: CASSFVGLAGYEQYF. The CDR3, as DNA: TGTGCCAGCAGTTTTGTGGGACTAGCGGGATACGAGCAGTACTTC. The rearrangement joins TRBV6-5 to TRBJ2-7; 13 positions match TRBD2. The ends lost 4 bases at V and 4 bases at J; junction bases unmatched: 4. The CDR3 totals 15 residues. Germline values: CDR1 MNHEY, CDR2 SVGAGI.

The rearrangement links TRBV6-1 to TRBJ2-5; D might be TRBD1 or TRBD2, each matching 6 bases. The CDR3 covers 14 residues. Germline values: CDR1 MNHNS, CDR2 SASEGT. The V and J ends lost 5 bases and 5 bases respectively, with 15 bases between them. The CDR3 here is CASSLYGGGETQYF. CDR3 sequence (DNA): TGTGCCAGCAGTCTGTACGGGGGCGGGGAGACCCAGTACTTC.

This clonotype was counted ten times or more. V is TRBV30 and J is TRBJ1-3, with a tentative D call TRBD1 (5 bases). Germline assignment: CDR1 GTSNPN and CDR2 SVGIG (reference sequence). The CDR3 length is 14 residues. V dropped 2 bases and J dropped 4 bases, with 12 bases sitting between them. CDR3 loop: CAWSPWGPGNTIYF. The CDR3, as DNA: TGTGCCTGGAGTCCGTGGGGCCCAGGAAACACCATATATTTT.

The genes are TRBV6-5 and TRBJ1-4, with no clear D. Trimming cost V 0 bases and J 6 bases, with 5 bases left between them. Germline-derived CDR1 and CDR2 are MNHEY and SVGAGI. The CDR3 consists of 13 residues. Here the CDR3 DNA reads TGTGCCAGCAGTTACTCGAATTATGAAAAACTGTTTTTT. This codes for CASSYSNYEKLFF.

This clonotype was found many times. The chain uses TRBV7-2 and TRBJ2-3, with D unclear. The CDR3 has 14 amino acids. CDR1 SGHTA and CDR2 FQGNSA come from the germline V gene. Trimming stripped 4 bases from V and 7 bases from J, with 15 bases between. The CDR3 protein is CASSSRAPSYTQYF. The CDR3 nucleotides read TGTGCCAGCAGCTCCCGGGCCCCATCATATACGCAGTATTTT. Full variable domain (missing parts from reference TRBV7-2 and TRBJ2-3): GAGVSQSPSNKVTEKGKDVELRCDPISGHTALYWYRQSLGQGLEFLIYFQGNSAPDKSGLPSDRFSAERTGGSVSTLTIQRTQQEDSAVYLCASSSRAPSYTQYFGPGTRLTVL.

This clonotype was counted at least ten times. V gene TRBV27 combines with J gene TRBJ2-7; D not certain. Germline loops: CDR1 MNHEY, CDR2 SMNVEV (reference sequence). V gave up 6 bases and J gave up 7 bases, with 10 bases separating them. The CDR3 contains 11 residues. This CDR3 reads CASSQLGEQYF. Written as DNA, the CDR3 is TGTGCCAGCAGCCAACTGGGGGAGCAGTACTTC.

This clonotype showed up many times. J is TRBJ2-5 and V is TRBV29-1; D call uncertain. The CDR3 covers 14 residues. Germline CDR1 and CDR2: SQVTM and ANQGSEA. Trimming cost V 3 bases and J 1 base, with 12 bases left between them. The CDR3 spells CSVEIGQSQETQYF. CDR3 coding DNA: TGCAGCGTTGAGATTGGCCAGTCCCAAGAGACCCAGTACTTC.

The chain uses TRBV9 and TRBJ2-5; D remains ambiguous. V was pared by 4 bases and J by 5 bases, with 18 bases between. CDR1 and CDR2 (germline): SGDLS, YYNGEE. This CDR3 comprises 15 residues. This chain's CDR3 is CASSIDVGVVETQYF. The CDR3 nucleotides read TGTGCCAGCAGCATAGATGTGGGTGTCGTCGAGACCCAGTACTTC.

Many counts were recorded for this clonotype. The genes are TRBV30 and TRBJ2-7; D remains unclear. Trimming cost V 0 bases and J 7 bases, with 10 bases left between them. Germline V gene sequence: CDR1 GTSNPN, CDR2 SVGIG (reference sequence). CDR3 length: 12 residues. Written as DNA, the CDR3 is TGTGCCTGGAGTGTAATTAGGCGAGAGCAGTACTTC. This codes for CAWSVIRREQYF.

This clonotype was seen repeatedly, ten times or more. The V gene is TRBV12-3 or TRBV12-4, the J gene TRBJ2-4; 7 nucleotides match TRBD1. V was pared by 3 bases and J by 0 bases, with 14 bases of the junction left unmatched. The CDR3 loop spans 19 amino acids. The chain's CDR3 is CASSFRGTRPPLAKNIQYF. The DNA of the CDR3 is TGTGCCAGCAGTTTCAGGGGGACAAGACCACCGCTAGCCAAAAACATTCAGTACTTC.

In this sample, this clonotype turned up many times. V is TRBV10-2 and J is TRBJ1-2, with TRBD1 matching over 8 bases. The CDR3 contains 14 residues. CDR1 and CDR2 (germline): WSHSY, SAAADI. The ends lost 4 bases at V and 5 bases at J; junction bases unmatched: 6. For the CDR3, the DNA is TGCGCCAGCAGTGGAATCCAGGGGGCGTATGGCTACACCTTC. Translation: CASSGIQGAYGYTF.

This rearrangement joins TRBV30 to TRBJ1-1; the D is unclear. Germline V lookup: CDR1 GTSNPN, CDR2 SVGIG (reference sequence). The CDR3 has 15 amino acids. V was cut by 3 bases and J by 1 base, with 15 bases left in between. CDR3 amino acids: CAWRRASPTNTEAFF. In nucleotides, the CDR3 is TGTGCCTGGAGAAGGGCGTCGCCCACGAACACTGAAGCTTTCTTT.

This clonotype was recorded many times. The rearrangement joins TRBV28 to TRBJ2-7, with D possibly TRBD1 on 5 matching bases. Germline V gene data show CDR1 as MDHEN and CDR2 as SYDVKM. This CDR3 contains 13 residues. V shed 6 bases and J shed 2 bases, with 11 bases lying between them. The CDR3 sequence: CASSLDTPYEQYF. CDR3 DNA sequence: TGTGCCAGCAGCCTGGACACCCCCTACGAGCAGTACTTC.

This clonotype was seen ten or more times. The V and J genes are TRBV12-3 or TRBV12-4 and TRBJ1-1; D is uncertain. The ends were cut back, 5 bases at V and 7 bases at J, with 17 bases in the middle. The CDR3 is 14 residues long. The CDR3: CASSTPPVGDEAFF. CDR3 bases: TGTGCCAGCAGTACCCCGCCCGTCGGAGATGAAGCTTTCTTT.